Presented here are 21 T cell receptor beta chains from one specimen sequenced in a study of OX40 agonist ivuxolimab in advanced cancers. TCRdb keeps only in-frame clones here, not all; method: immunoSEQ multiplex PCR. The data hold about 110,000 clones, with approximately 89% observed a single time. Sequencing used CD4+ or CD8+ T cells sorted from blood, obtained in a trial of the OX40 agonist ivuxolimab. All receptors come from an adult with an advanced solid tumor such as melanoma, head and neck, liver or kidney cancer.

This sequence joins TRBV6-1 and TRBJ2-2; D gene uncertain. The CDR3 length is 13 residues. From germline, CDR1 is MNHNS and CDR2 SASEGT. V dropped 8 bases and J dropped 6 bases, with 13 bases sitting between them. The CDR3 protein is CASHRSVSGELFF. Here the CDR3 DNA reads TGTGCCAGCCATAGATCCGTCTCCGGGGAGCTGTTTTTT.

V and J are TRBV11-2 and TRBJ2-2; TRBD2 matches 9 bases. Germline loops: CDR1 SGHAT, CDR2 FQNNGV. Unmatched junction bases numbered 6, after V lost 5 bases and J lost 2 bases. This CDR3 region has 16 residues. The chain's CDR3 is CASSPVSGRNTGELFF. The DNA for the CDR3 is TGTGCCAGCAGCCCCGTTAGCGGGAGAAACACCGGGGAGCTGTTTTTT.

The chain links TRBV28 to TRBJ2-7; possibly TRBD2 for D (6 bases). Per the germline V gene, CDR1 is MDHEN and CDR2 is SYDVKM. The CDR3 length is 15 residues. The V gene lost 5 bases and the J gene lost 2 bases, with 16 bases spanning the gap. The CDR3 sequence: CASSPGGTGTYEQYF. CDR3 in DNA: TGTGCCAGCAGTCCCGGCGGGACGGGAACCTACGAGCAGTACTTC.

This clone was seen a single time. This chain connects TRBV5-8 to TRBJ1-5; D not resolved. Trimming left V 4 bases short and J 0 bases short, with 14 bases between. Germline V lookup: CDR1 SGHTS, CDR2 YDEGEE. This CDR3 has 16 residues. In nucleotides, the CDR3 is TGTGCCAGCAGCCCACCCAGCAGTTATAGCAATCAGCCCCAGCATTTT. Translation: CASSPPSSYSNQPQHF.

This chain joins TRBV6-6 and TRBJ2-3, with D tentatively TRBD1 or TRBD2 (5 bases each). The V end was cut by 8 bases, the J end by 0 bases, with 18 bases between. The CDR3 covers 16 residues. Germline CDR1 reads MNHNY; CDR2 reads SVGAGI (reference sequence). The CDR3 here is CASRGSTEKSTDTQYF. The CDR3 DNA sequence: TGTGCCAGCCGGGGTTCGACAGAGAAAAGCACAGATACGCAGTATTTT.

The V call is TRBV11-3, the J call TRBJ2-5, with no clear D. This CDR3 has 13 amino acids. The V and J ends lost 0 bases and 1 base respectively, with 3 bases between them. CDR1 and CDR2 from the germline V gene are SGHNT and YENEEA. The CDR3 DNA sequence: TGTGCCAGCAGCTTAGACAGCCAAGAGACCCAGTACTTC. Its protein product is CASSLDSQETQYF. Variable domain in full (rest from reference TRBV11-3 and TRBJ2-5): EAGVVQSPRYKIIEKKQPVAFWCNPISGHNTLYWYLQNLGQGPELLIRYENEEAVDDSQLPKDRFSAERLKGVDSTLKIQPAELGDSAVYLCASSLDSQETQYFGPGTRLLVL.

This chain links TRBV7-9 with TRBJ2-2; 7 bases map to TRBD1. The V gene's germline CDR1 is SEHNR and CDR2 FQNEAQ (reference sequence). The CDR3 runs 16 residues. The trim removed 7 bases at V and 2 bases at J, leaving 10 bases unmatched. DNA of the CDR3: TGTGCCAGCACTCGACCGGGACAGAGAAACACCGGGGAGCTGTTTTTT. This translates into CASTRPGQRNTGELFF.

The genes are TRBV30 and TRBJ2-1; perhaps D is TRBD1 or TRBD2 (7 bases each). The CDR3 is made up of 13 amino acids. Germline V gives CDR1 GTSNPN, CDR2 SVGIG (reference sequence). Trimming removed 2 bases from V and 6 bases from J, with 11 bases in between. CDR3 nucleotide sequence: TGTGCCTGGAGTCAGGGGGGGAGCAATGAGCAGTTCTTC. Translated, it gives CAWSQGGSNEQFF.

J is TRBJ1-1 and V is TRBV25-1; unclear D gene. CDR1 is MGHDK, CDR2 SYGVNS, per germline. Trimming cost V 3 bases and J 2 bases, with 16 bases left between them. The CDR3 is made up of 16 amino acids. The CDR3 nucleotides are TGTGCCAGCAGTGATTCCCTTTCGACCGACAACACTGAAGCTTTCTTT. Encoded protein: CASSDSLSTDNTEAFF.

The chain links TRBV18 to TRBJ2-1; tentative D call: TRBD2 (6 bases). V lost 1 base and J 0 bases, leaving 10 bases between the germline ends. This CDR3 is built from 16 residues. Per germline, CDR1 KGHSH and CDR2 LQKENI. The DNA for the CDR3 is TGTGCCAGCTCACCACAGGCGACTAGCTCCTACAATGAGCAGTTCTTC. Its protein product is CASSPQATSSYNEQFF.

The V and J genes are TRBV6-6 and TRBJ2-5; D is perhaps TRBD1 (5 bases). There are 12 residues in the CDR3. The germline V gene has CDR1 MNHNY and CDR2 SVGAGI (reference sequence). Between the trimmed V and J ends, which lost 2 bases and 4 bases, there was a span of 5 bases. The DNA for the CDR3 is TGTGCCAGCAGTTACAGGGGAGAGACCCAGTACTTC. This encodes CASSYRGETQYF.

The V call is TRBV6-5, the J call TRBJ1-6, with 9 bases lining up with TRBD1. The CDR3 is made up of 13 amino acids. Germline V CDR1 and CDR2: MNHEY, SVGAGI. Losses at the gene ends were 5 bases for V and 14 bases for J; bases not matched to a gene: 7. Here the CDR3 reads CASSPPDRGALHF. CDR3 DNA: TGTGCCAGCAGTCCCCCGGACAGGGGAGCCCTCCACTTT.

This chain joins TRBV5-1 and TRBJ2-7; 8 bases agree with TRBD1. The CDR3 is made up of 14 amino acids. Germline-derived CDR1 and CDR2 are SGHRS and YFSETQ. J was trimmed by 7 bases and V by 3 bases; bases with no gene match: 9. The CDR3 reads CASSSGQGTWEQYF. CDR3 in DNA: TGCGCCAGCAGCTCTGGACAGGGAACGTGGGAGCAGTACTTC.

V usage is TRBV10-3 and J usage is TRBJ1-4; a possible D gene is TRBD1 (5 bases). With 6 bases removed from V and 0 bases from J, the gap between germline ends came to 8 bases. Germline CDR1 reads ENHRY; CDR2 reads SYGVKD. This CDR3 is 14 amino acids long. The chain's CDR3 is CAIRRDSTNEKLFF. CDR3 in DNA: TGTGCCATCAGACGGGACTCAACTAATGAAAAACTGTTTTTT.

The chain combines TRBV7-2 with TRBJ2-1, with D uncertain. The V and J ends lost 5 bases and 12 bases respectively, with 14 bases between them. The CDR3 spans 12 residues. Germline CDR1 reads SGHTA; CDR2 reads FQGNSA. As DNA, the CDR3 is TGTGCCAGCAGCCAATACACTGTTGGGCAGTTCTTC. It translates to CASSQYTVGQFF. The complete variable domain, with remaining parts taken from reference TRBV7-2 and TRBJ2-1, reads GAGVSQSPSNKVTEKGKDVELRCDPISGHTALYWYRQSLGQGLEFLIYFQGNSAPDKSGLPSDRFSAERTGGSVSTLTIQRTQQEDSAVYLCASSQYTVGQFFGPGTRLTVL.

This clone came up once. The rearrangement links TRBV10-3 to TRBJ1-2; possibly TRBD1 for D (6 bases). CDR3 length: 13 amino acids. Per the germline V gene, CDR1 is ENHRY and CDR2 is SYGVKD. Trimming pared 9 bases from V and 4 bases from J, leaving 15 bases between. The CDR3 sequence: CAMKPTGTYGYTF. Written as DNA, the CDR3 is TGTGCCATGAAACCAACAGGGACCTATGGCTACACCTTC.

The J gene is TRBJ1-5, the V gene TRBV18, with D unresolved. V lost 2 bases, J lost 4 bases, and 12 bases lay in between. CDR1 KGHSH and CDR2 LQKENI come from the germline V gene. The CDR3 contains 15 residues. CDR3 sequence (DNA): TGTGCCAGCTCACCAGGAGTACAGAGTAATCAGCCCCAGCATTTT. Translation gives CASSPGVQSNQPQHF.

The J gene is TRBJ2-5, the V gene TRBV6-5, with D possibly being TRBD2 (6 bases). Germline values: CDR1 MNHEY, CDR2 SVGAGI. CDR3 length: 11 residues. V was trimmed by 6 bases and J by 7 bases, leaving 9 bases between them. CDR3 protein: CASRGGRTQYF. DNA of the CDR3: TGTGCCAGCAGGGGGGGAAGGACCCAGTACTTC.

CDR3 nucleotides: TGTGCCAGCAGCTGGGCGGGGGTGAACACTGAAGCTTTCTTT. Its translation: CASSWAGVNTEAFF. This chain connects TRBV7-9 to TRBJ1-1, with a tentative D call TRBD1 (5 bases). The V end lost 4 bases, the J end lost 0 bases, and 9 bases lay between the germline ends. Germline V gene lookup returns CDR1 SEHNR and CDR2 FQNEAQ (reference sequence). CDR3 length equals 14 residues.

The chain is built from TRBV2 and TRBJ2-5, with TRBD1 matching 12 bases. In germline, CDR1 is SNHLY, CDR2 FYNNEI. The junction had 16 bases not matched to a gene; V was cut back by 6 bases and J by 5 bases. This CDR3 has 18 residues. The CDR3: CASSLRGQGASGWETQYF. CDR3 sequence (DNA): TGTGCCAGCAGCCTCCGGGGACAGGGGGCTTCAGGTTGGGAGACCCAGTACTTC.

For the CDR3, the DNA is TGCGCCAGCAGCCAAGACATCTCGGCGCCCTACAATGAGCAGTTCTTC. Its protein product is CASSQDISAPYNEQFF. This chain links TRBV4-3 with TRBJ2-1; no firm D call. CDR1 is LGHNA, CDR2 YSLEER, per germline. This CDR3 region has 16 residues. V was pared by 0 bases and J by 2 bases, with 11 bases between.